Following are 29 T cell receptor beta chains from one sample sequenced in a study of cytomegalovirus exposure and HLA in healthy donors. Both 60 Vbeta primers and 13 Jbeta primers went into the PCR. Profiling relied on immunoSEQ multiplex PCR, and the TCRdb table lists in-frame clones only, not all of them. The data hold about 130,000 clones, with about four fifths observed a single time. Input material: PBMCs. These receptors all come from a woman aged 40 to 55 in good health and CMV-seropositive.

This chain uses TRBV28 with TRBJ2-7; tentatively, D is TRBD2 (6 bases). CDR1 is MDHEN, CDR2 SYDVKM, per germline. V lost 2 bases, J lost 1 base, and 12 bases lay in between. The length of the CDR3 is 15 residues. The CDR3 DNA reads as TGTGCCAGCAGTTTACCCGGGACTGGTTCCTACGAGCAGTACTTC. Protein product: CASSLPGTGSYEQYF.

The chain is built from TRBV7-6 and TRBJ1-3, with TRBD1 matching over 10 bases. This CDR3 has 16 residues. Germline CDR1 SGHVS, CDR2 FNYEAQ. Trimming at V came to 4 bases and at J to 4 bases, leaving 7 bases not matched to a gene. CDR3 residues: CASSSRRDRGGNTIYF. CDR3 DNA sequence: TGTGCCAGCAGCTCAAGACGGGACAGGGGAGGAAACACCATATATTTT.

The CDR3 coding sequence is TGCAGCGTACAGGGCTCTATCTATGGCTACACCTTC. This sequence encodes CSVQGSIYGYTF. J is TRBJ1-2 and V is TRBV29-1; D is possibly TRBD1 (6 bases). Germline assignment: CDR1 SQVTM and CDR2 ANQGSEA. The CDR3 extends over 12 amino acids. V lost 6 bases to trimming and J lost 4 bases, with 12 bases between them.

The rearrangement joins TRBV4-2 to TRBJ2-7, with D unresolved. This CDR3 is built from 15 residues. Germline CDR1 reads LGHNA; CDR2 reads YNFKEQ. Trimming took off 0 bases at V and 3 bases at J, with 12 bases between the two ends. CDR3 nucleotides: TGTGCCAGCAGCCAAGATACGGGTGGCGACTACGAGCAGTACTTC. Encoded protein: CASSQDTGGDYEQYF.

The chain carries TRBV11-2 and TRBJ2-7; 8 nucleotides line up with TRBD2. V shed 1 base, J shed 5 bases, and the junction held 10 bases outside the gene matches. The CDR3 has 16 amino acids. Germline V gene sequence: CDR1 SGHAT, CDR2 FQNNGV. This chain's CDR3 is CASSLVSAGGRHEQYF. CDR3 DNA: TGTGCCAGCAGCTTAGTTTCTGCGGGAGGTCGACACGAGCAGTACTTC.

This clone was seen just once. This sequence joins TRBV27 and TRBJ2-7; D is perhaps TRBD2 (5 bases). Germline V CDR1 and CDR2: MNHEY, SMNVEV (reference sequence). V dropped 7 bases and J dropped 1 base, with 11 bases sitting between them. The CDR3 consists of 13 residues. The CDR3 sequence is CASTPRESYEQYF. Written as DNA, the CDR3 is TGTGCCAGCACCCCCCGGGAATCCTACGAGCAGTACTTC.

The CDR3 reads CASSSPRQGYQPQHF. The CDR3, as DNA: TGTGCCAGCAGTTCCCCACGGCAGGGATACCAGCCCCAGCATTTT. This chain connects TRBV28 to TRBJ1-5, with D perhaps matching TRBD1 (5 bases). The CDR3 spans 15 residues. Trimming cost V 4 bases and J 7 bases, with 17 bases left between them. Germline CDR1 is MDHEN and CDR2 is SYDVKM.

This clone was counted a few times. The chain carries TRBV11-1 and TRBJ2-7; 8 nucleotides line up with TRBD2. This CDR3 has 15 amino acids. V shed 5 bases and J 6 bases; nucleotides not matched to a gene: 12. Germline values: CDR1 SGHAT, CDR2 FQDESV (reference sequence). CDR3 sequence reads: CASSMPLSGSAEQYF. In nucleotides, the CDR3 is TGTGCCAGCAGCATGCCCCTCAGCGGGAGCGCCGAGCAGTACTTC.

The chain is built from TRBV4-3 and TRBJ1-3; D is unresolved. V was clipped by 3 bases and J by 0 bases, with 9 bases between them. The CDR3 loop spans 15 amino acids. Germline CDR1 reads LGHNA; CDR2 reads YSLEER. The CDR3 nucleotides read TGCGCCAGCAGCCACGACCGAGGCTCTGGAAACACCATATATTTT. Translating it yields CASSHDRGSGNTIYF.

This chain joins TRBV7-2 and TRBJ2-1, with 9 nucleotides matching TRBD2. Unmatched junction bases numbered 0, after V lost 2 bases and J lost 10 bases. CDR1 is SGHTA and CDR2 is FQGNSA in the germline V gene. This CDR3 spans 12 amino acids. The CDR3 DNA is TGTGCCAGCAGCTTACTAGCGGGGGAGCAGTTCTTC. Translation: CASSLLAGEQFF.

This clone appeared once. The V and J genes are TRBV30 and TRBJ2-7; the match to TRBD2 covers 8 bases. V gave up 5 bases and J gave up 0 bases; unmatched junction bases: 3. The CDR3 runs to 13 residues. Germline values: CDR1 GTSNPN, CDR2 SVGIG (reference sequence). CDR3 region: CAWAGGSSYEQYF. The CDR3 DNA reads TGTGCCTGGGCGGGAGGCAGCTCCTACGAGCAGTACTTC.

The CDR3 protein is CSVGWDRGRETQYF. CDR3 coding DNA: TGCAGCGTCGGATGGGACAGGGGGAGAGAGACCCAGTACTTC. The V gene is TRBV29-1, the J gene TRBJ2-5; 11 nucleotides align to TRBD1. The V and J ends lost 6 bases and 4 bases, in that order; junction bases with no gene match: 7. This CDR3 is 14 amino acids long. Germline V gene data show CDR1 as SQVTM and CDR2 as ANQGSEA.

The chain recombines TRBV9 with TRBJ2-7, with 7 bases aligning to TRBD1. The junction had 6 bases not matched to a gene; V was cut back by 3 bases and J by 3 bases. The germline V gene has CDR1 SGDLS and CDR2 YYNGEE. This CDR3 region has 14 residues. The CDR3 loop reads CASSAGTEFYEQYF. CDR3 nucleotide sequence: TGTGCCAGCAGCGCCGGGACAGAGTTCTACGAGCAGTACTTC.

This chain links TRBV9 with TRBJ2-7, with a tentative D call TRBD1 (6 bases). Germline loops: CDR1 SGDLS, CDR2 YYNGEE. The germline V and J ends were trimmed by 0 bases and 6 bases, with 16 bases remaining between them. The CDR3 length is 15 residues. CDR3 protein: CASSVGNRAGVEQYF. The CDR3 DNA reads TGTGCCAGCAGCGTAGGTAACAGGGCAGGAGTCGAGCAGTACTTC. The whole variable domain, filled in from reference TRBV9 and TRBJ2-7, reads DSGVTQTPKHLITATGQRVTLRCSPRSGDLSVYWYQQSLDQGLQFLIQYYNGEERAKGNILERFSAQQFPDLHSELNLSSLELGDSALYFCASSVGNRAGVEQYFGPGTRLTVT.

The CDR3 bases are TGTGCCAGCAGCTTAGCCCAGGGGTTTCACAATGAGCAGTTCTTC. Translation: CASSLAQGFHNEQFF. The chain is built from TRBV5-4 and TRBJ2-1; D possibly corresponds to TRBD1 (6 bases). Per the germline V gene, CDR1 is SGHNT and CDR2 is YYREEE (reference sequence). With 2 bases removed from V and 5 bases from J, the gap between germline ends came to 14 bases. The CDR3 covers 15 residues.

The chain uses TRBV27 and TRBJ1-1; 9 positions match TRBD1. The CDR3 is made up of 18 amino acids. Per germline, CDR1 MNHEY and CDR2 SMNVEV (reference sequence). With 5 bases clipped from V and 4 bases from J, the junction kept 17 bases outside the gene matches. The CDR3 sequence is CASSPIIFRDRVGTEAFF. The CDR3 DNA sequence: TGTGCCAGCAGTCCCATTATATTCCGGGACAGGGTGGGCACTGAAGCTTTCTTT.

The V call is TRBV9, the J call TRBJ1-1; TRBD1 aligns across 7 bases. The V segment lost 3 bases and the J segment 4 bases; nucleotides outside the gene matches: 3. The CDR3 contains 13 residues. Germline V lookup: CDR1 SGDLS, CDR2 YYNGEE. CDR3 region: CASSEQGSTEAFF. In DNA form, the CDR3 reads TGTGCCAGCAGCGAACAGGGGTCCACTGAAGCTTTCTTT.

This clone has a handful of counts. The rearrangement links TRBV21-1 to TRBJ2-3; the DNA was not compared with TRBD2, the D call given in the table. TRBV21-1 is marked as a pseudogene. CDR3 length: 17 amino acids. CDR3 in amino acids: CASSKLAGWASTDTQYF. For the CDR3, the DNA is TGTGCCAGCAGCAAACTAGCGGGGTGGGCTAGCACAGATACGCAGTATTTT.

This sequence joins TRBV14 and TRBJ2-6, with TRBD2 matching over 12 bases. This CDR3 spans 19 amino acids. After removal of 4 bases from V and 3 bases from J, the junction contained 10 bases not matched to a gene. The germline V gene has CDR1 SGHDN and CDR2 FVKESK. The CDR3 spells CASSRLAGDTLVGANVLTF. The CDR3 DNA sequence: TGTGCCAGCAGCCGACTAGCGGGAGATACTTTGGTTGGGGCCAACGTCCTGACTTTC.

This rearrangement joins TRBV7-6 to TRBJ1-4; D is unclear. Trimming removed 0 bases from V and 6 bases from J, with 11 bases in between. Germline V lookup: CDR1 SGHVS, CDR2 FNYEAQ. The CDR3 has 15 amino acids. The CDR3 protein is CASSLAGGRDEKLFF. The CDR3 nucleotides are TGTGCCAGCAGCTTAGCTGGAGGGAGAGATGAAAAACTGTTTTTT.

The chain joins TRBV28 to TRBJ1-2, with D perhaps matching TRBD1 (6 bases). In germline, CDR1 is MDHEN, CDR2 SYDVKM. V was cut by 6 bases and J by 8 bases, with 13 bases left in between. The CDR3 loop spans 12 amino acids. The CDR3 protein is CASRRGSRGYTF. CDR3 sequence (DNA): TGTGCCAGCAGGAGGGGGTCGAGGGGCTACACCTTC.

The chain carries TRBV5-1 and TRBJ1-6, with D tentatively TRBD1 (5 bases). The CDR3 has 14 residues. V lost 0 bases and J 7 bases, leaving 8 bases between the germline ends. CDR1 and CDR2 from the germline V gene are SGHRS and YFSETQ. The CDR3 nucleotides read TGCGCCAGCAGCTTGGAGGGGCAGAATTCACCCCTCCACTTT. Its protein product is CASSLEGQNSPLHF.

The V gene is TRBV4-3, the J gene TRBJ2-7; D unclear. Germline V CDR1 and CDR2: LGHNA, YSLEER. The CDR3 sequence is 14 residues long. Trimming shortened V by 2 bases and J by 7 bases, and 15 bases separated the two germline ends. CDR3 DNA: TGCGCCAGCAGCCAATCGGAAATAGCTCGTGAGCAGTACTTC. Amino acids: CASSQSEIAREQYF.

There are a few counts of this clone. The CDR3 here is CASSKDSPDGTNTEAFF. CDR3 nucleotide sequence: TGTGCCAGCAGCAAGGACTCCCCGGACGGAACGAACACTGAAGCTTTCTTT. The chain is built from TRBV21-1 and TRBJ1-1. TRBV21-1 is recorded as a pseudogene. The CDR3 spans 17 residues.

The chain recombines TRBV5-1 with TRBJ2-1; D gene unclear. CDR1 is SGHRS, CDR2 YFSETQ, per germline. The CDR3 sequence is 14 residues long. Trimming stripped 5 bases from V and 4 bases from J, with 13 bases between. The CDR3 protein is CASSSSNGYNEQFF. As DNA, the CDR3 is TGCGCCAGCAGTTCATCTAACGGTTACAATGAGCAGTTCTTC.

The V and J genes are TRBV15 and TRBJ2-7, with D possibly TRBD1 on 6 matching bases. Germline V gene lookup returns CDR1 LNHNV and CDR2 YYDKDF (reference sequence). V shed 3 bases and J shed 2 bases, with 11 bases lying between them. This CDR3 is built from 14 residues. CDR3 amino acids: CATSSSRGTYEQYF. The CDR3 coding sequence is TGTGCCACCAGCAGCTCGAGGGGGACCTACGAGCAGTACTTC.

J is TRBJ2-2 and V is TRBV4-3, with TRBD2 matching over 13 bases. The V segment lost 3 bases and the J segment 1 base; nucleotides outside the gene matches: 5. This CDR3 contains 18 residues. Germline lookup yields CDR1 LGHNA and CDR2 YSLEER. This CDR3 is CASSHPGLAGENTGELFF. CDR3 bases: TGCGCCAGCAGCCATCCCGGACTAGCGGGAGAGAACACCGGGGAGCTGTTTTTT.

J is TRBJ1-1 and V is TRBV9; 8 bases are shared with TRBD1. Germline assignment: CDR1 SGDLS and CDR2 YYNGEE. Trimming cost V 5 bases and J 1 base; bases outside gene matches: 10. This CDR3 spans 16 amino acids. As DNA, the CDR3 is TGTGCCAGCAGTCCGCGGCCCCAGGGGGCGAACACTGAAGCTTTCTTT. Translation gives CASSPRPQGANTEAFF.

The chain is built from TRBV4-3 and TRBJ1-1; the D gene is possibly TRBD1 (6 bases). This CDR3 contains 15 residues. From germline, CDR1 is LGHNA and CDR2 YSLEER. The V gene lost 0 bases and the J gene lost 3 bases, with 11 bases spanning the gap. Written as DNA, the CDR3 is TGCGCCAGCAGCCAAGACCAGGGGCGGTACACTGAAGCTTTCTTT. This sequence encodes CASSQDQGRYTEAFF.